Shown below are 3 T cell receptor beta chains from a single sample sequenced in a study of T cell responses to AZD1222 COVID-19 vaccine. Libraries were prepared by immunoSEQ multiplex PCR; TCRdb keeps only in-frame clonotypes and omits some of them. The sample contains some 120,000 clones, about 90% of which appear only once. Sample: peripheral blood, taken on day 0 of AZD1222 vaccination. The receptors originated from an adult in good health.

This clone has only one observation. The DNA of the CDR3 is TGTGCCAGCAGTTACTCGAAGATCCCTAACTATGGCTACACCTTC. Protein product: CASSYSKIPNYGYTF. The V gene is TRBV6-6, the J gene TRBJ1-2; D gene uncertain. The germline V gene encodes CDR1 MNHNY and CDR2 SVGAGI (reference sequence). The CDR3 runs 15 residues. Trimming cost V 0 bases and J 0 bases, with 8 bases left between them.

V and J are TRBV19 and TRBJ2-1; 10 bases map to TRBD1. J gave up 9 bases and V 0 bases, and 11 bases lay outside the gene matches. The CDR3 is 17 residues long. The germline gives CDR1 LNHDA, CDR2 SQIVND (reference sequence). This CDR3 reads CASSIDRDRGIDGEQFF. The CDR3, as DNA: TGTGCCAGTAGTATAGACCGGGACAGGGGAATAGATGGTGAGCAGTTCTTC.

The CDR3 nucleotides are TGTGCCAGCGGGAGCTTTAACTACAATGAGCAGTTCTTC. It yields the protein CASGSFNYNEQFF. The rearrangement links TRBV9 to TRBJ2-1, with D possibly TRBD2 on 5 matching bases. The CDR3 is made up of 13 amino acids. Trimming took off 7 bases at V and 3 bases at J, with 11 bases between the two ends. Germline V lookup: CDR1 SGDLS, CDR2 YYNGEE.